A single sample is the source of the 2 T cell receptor beta chains below, sequenced in a study of blood T cells in healthy people across ages. It was with a sample-barcoded 5' primer and a J-beta primer mix that a second PCR of about 6 to 12 cycles was run. TCRdb redid the calling of the 5' RACE reads with MiXCR, one entry per CDR3 protein. The table has hundreds of thousands of distinct CDR3 sequences, about 52% seen once. Sequencing input: blood. The receptors were sampled from a man in his sixties in good health.

This clonotype was counted a few times. V is TRBV12-3 or TRBV12-4 and J is TRBJ2-3, with D unresolved. The CDR3 consists of 12 residues. Trimming removed 5 bases from V and 2 bases from J, with 5 bases in between. In DNA form, the CDR3 reads TGTGCCAGCAGTACTTTCACAGATACGCAGTATTTT. Translating gives CASSTFTDTQYF.

This clonotype was recorded once. The gene calls are TRBV20-1 and TRBJ1-4, with D possibly being TRBD1 (5 bases). This CDR3 comprises 14 residues. The V end was cut by 5 bases, the J end by 8 bases, with 18 bases between. The germline gives CDR1 DFQATT, CDR2 SNEGSKA (reference sequence). Here the CDR3 reads CSAPSGGEGEKLFF. The DNA for the CDR3 is TGCAGTGCTCCGAGCGGGGGGGAGGGGGAAAAACTGTTTTTT.